Below are 29 T cell receptor beta chains sequenced from a single sample in a study of prognosis after radiotherapy for stage I lung cancer. Genomic DNA was the source, and TCR beta CDR3 was amplified from it by two-round multiplex PCR. First-round PCR employed TRBV- and TRBJ-specific primers for each gene. TCRdb re-analysed the multiplex PCR reads in MiXCR, keeping a single row per CDR3 protein. The data contain 12,000 or so distinct CDR3 sequences, around 50% of them singletons. Specimen: PBMCs, collected before or after stereotactic body radiation therapy (not recorded which). The receptor set was obtained from a donor aged 50 or older with non-small cell lung cancer.

The chain employs TRBV11-2 and TRBJ2-2; 9 bases match TRBD2. Germline V gene data show CDR1 as SGHAT and CDR2 as FQNNGV. V trimming: 7 bases; J trimming: 5 bases; junction bases outside the gene matches: 8. CDR3 length equals 15 residues. CDR3 nucleotide sequence: TGTGCCAGCACTACGCTAGCGGGGAGAACCGGGGAGCTGTTTTTT. It yields the protein CASTTLAGRTGELFF.

The table lists this clonotype with a count of one. V is TRBV6-4 and J is TRBJ1-2; the D gene is possibly TRBD1 (5 bases). Trimming removed 4 bases from V and 3 bases from J, with 9 bases in between. Germline V gives CDR1 MRHNA, CDR2 SNTAGT. This CDR3 spans 13 amino acids. The CDR3 DNA sequence: TGTGCCAGCAGTGTGACAGAGTACTATGGCTACACCTTC. Translation: CASSVTEYYGYTF.

This clonotype is labeled as medium-sized. The chain uses TRBV7-8 and TRBJ2-1, with a weak D call TRBD2 (7 bases). Trimming left V 8 bases short and J 3 bases short, with 17 bases between. The CDR3 runs to 15 residues. Germline assignment: CDR1 SGHVS and CDR2 FQNEAQ. The CDR3 DNA sequence: TGTGCCAGCCTACTGGGGGGAGGGGGCTACAATGAGCAGTTCTTC. This codes for CASLLGGGGYNEQFF.

This clonotype was seen more than once but under ten times. This chain links TRBV9 with TRBJ1-3; TRBD1 aligns across 9 bases. This CDR3 region has 15 residues. With V trimmed by 4 bases and J by 4 bases, 6 bases remained unmatched. Germline V gene data show CDR1 as SGDLS and CDR2 as YYNGEE. The CDR3 region has the DNA TGTGCCAGCAGCTCAATGGACAGGGGAGGAAACACCATATATTTT. Its translation: CASSSMDRGGNTIYF.

This clonotype is medium-sized within its sample. The chain links TRBV19 to TRBJ1-5; D gene uncertain. CDR1 is LNHDA, CDR2 SQIVND, per germline (reference sequence). Between the trimmed V and J ends, which lost 4 bases and 1 base, there was a span of 2 bases. CDR3 length equals 12 residues. CDR3 DNA: TGTGCCAGTAGTAGGAGCAATCAGCCCCAGCATTTT. It encodes CASSRSNQPQHF.

On this clonotype itself: The junction departs from germline at one end; a sequencing error may be responsible. The chain combines TRBV12-3 or TRBV12-4 with TRBJ2-7; 7 bases fit TRBD1. This CDR3 has 12 residues. The DNA for the CDR3 is TGTGACAGCAGTACAGGGGAGAGGGAGCAGTACTTC. It yields the protein CDSSTGEREQYF.

By share of the sample, this clonotype is medium-sized. The chain is built from TRBV12-3 or TRBV12-4 and TRBJ2-7; 14 bases agree with TRBD2. CDR3 length equals 15 residues. J was trimmed by 7 bases and V by 10 bases; bases with no gene match: 12. CDR3 in amino acids: CATGTSGSLEREQYF. DNA of the CDR3: TGTGCCACCGGGACTAGCGGGAGTCTGGAACGTGAGCAGTACTTC.

This clonotype was seen a few times. This may come from a read error, since a much larger clone is one base off. The CDR3 DNA follows: TGTGCCATCCAAGACACCACCGGGGGGCTGTTTTTT. It is translated as CAIQDTTGGLFF. This sequence joins TRBV7-3 and TRBJ2-2, with D perhaps TRBD2 (6 bases). In germline, CDR1 is SGHTA, CDR2 FQGTGA. The CDR3 runs to 12 residues.

The gene calls are TRBV5-5 and TRBJ2-1; D is perhaps TRBD2 (5 bases). The V gene lost 0 bases and the J gene lost 13 bases, with 8 bases spanning the gap. Germline V gives CDR1 SGHKS, CDR2 YYEKEE (reference sequence). This CDR3 comprises 11 residues. CDR3 residues: CASSLVGNQFF. The DNA for the CDR3 is TGTGCCAGCAGCTTGGTCGGGAATCAGTTCTTC. The full variable domain, its missing parts supplied by reference TRBV5-5 and TRBJ2-1, is DAGVTQSPTHLIKTRGQQVTLRCSPISGHKSVSWYQQVLGQGPQFIFQYYEKEERGRGNFPDRFSARQFPNYSSELNVNALLLGDSALYLCASSLVGNQFFGPGTRLTVL.

This clonotype was counted at least ten times. The rearrangement uses TRBV14 and TRBJ2-2; 7 bases match TRBD1. Germline loops: CDR1 SGHDN, CDR2 FVKESK. Trimming removed 4 bases from V and 2 bases from J; junction bases left unmatched: 4. The CDR3 spans 15 residues. CDR3 DNA: TGTGCCAGCAGCCTGGACAGGCTCAACACCGGGGAGCTGTTTTTT. Translating gives CASSLDRLNTGELFF.

This clonotype was counted ten times or more. This CDR3 is CASSYQPNEKLFF. The CDR3 DNA reads TGTGCCAGCAGCTATCAGCCTAATGAAAAACTGTTTTTT. V gene TRBV7-6 combines with J gene TRBJ1-4, with no clear D. This CDR3 contains 13 residues. Germline V gene lookup returns CDR1 SGHVS and CDR2 FNYEAQ. Trimming removed 4 bases from V and 3 bases from J, with 6 bases in between.

J is TRBJ1-6 and V is TRBV9; D perhaps matches TRBD1 (6 bases). Germline CDR1 and CDR2: SGDLS and YYNGEE. The CDR3 runs to 14 residues. The V end lost 5 bases, the J end lost 10 bases, and 16 bases lay between the germline ends. CDR3 sequence (DNA): TGTGCCAGCAGAGGGGGAAAGGGGTACTCACCCCTCCACTTT. The encoded protein is CASRGGKGYSPLHF.

In regard to this clonotype: A far more abundant clone sits one base away, making this likely a read error. V usage is TRBV6-1 and J usage is TRBJ2-7; D not certain. The CDR3 loop spans 14 amino acids. The germline V and J ends were trimmed by 9 bases and 2 bases, with 17 bases remaining between them. CDR1 and CDR2 (germline): MNHNS, SASEGT. The CDR3 sequence is CARSYGFPTYEQYF. The CDR3 DNA reads TGTGCCAGAAGTTACGGGTTCCCCACCTACGAGCAGTACTTC.

Concerning this clonotype: Germline and junction disagree at one end, which may indicate a read error. The J gene is TRBJ2-6, the V gene TRBV7-3; D possibly uses TRBD1 or TRBD2 (5 bases each). This CDR3 has 16 amino acids. Germline V gene data show CDR1 as SGHTA and CDR2 as FQGTGA. Here the CDR3 reads CASSLRGTDGANFLTF. The CDR3 DNA reads as TGTGCCAGCAGCTTAAGGGGAACGGACGGGGCCAACTTCCTGACTTTC.

This clonotype was observed at least ten times. V gene TRBV10-3 combines with J gene TRBJ1-2; D is ambiguous. Trimming left V 4 bases short and J 8 bases short, with 11 bases between. The CDR3 is made up of 12 amino acids. Germline V gene lookup returns CDR1 ENHRY and CDR2 SYGVKD. The CDR3 DNA is TGTGCCATCAGTGCCGAGGGCCGGGGCTACACCTTC. Translation: CAISAEGRGYTF.

The rearrangement joins TRBV24-1 to TRBJ2-7; tentatively, D is TRBD2 (6 bases). From germline, CDR1 is KGHDR and CDR2 SFDVKD. The length of the CDR3 is 16 residues. V was cut by 3 bases and J by 2 bases, with 16 bases left in between. The DNA for the CDR3 is TGTGCCACCAGTGATACACACCGCGGGGCGGCCTACGAGCAGTACTTC. Translated, it gives CATSDTHRGAAYEQYF.

On this clonotype itself: A far larger clone is one nucleotide away, so this likely arose from a read error. The genes are TRBV6-2 or TRBV6-3 and TRBJ1-5; no reliable D call. This CDR3 has 15 residues. Trimming pared 5 bases from V and 1 base from J, leaving 12 bases between. Germline V CDR1 and CDR2: MNHEY, SVGEGT. The CDR3 bases are TGTGCCAGCAGTGAATCGCTGGGGAGCAATCAGCCCCAGCATTTT. Translation: CASSESLGSNQPQHF.

With regard to this clonotype: A far larger clone is a single base away, which makes a read error likely. V gene TRBV12-3 or TRBV12-4 combines with J gene TRBJ2-1; 9 positions agree with TRBD1. The CDR3 extends over 16 amino acids. The CDR3, as DNA: TGTGCCATCAGTTTAAGGGGACAGGGAGCCTACAATGAGCAGTTCTTC. It codes for CAISLRGQGAYNEQFF.

By share of the sample, this clonotype is medium-sized. This chain links TRBV24-1 with TRBJ2-1; D remains ambiguous. Deletions cut 4 bases from V and 5 bases from J, with 11 bases between. The CDR3 is 14 amino acids. CDR1 and CDR2 from the germline V gene are KGHDR and SFDVKD. CDR3 coding DNA: TGTGCCACCAGTGACAGCCGTTTCCACAATGAGCAGTTCTTC. This sequence encodes CATSDSRFHNEQFF.

This clonotype was picked up one time. This chain uses TRBV6-2 or TRBV6-3 with TRBJ1-2; 10 bases line up with TRBD1. CDR1 MNHEY and CDR2 SVGEGT come from the germline V gene. The CDR3 runs 14 residues. V was clipped by 7 bases and J by 8 bases; unmatched bases: 10. CDR3 sequence (DNA): TGTGCCAGCATCGTTACGGGGACAGGGGACGGCTACACCTTC. It specifies CASIVTGTGDGYTF.

This clonotype was recorded only once. The V call is TRBV6-2 or TRBV6-3, the J call TRBJ2-7; D is undetermined. CDR3 length equals 13 residues. Germline V gene sequence: CDR1 MNHEY, CDR2 SVGEGT. With 9 bases removed from V and 3 bases from J, the gap between germline ends came to 15 bases. The CDR3 bases are TGTGCCAGTCTCTCGGCCTCCAACTACGAGCAGTACTTC. Translated, it gives CASLSASNYEQYF.

CDR3 amino acids: CASSHGQGSYGYTF. DNA for the CDR3: TGTGCCAGCAGCCACGGACAGGGAAGCTATGGCTACACCTTC. This rearrangement joins TRBV7-2 to TRBJ1-2; 8 bases are a match to TRBD1. CDR3 size: 14 residues. The J segment lost 4 bases and the V segment lost 5 bases, leaving 6 bases of the junction unmatched. Per the germline V gene, CDR1 is SGHTA and CDR2 is FQGNSA.

This clonotype is labeled medium-sized (0.01 to 0.1%). The genes are TRBV5-1 and TRBJ1-3, with a weak D call TRBD1 (6 bases). CDR1 is SGHRS and CDR2 is YFSETQ in the germline V gene. The CDR3 extends over 16 amino acids. V lost 0 bases and J 0 bases, leaving 10 bases between the germline ends. The CDR3 protein is CASSLGTGPSGNTIYF. DNA for the CDR3: TGCGCCAGCAGCTTGGGTACAGGGCCCTCTGGAAACACCATATATTTT.

The chain couples TRBV19 to TRBJ1-2; D may be TRBD1 (6 bases). The CDR3 is 15 amino acids. Trimming cost V 7 bases and J 2 bases, with 17 bases left between them. From germline, CDR1 is LNHDA and CDR2 SQIVND (reference sequence). The CDR3 spells CASTPPGGRNYGYTF. In DNA, the CDR3 is TGTGCCAGTACCCCCCCGGGGGGCAGGAACTATGGCTACACCTTC.

By share, this clonotype ranks as medium-sized. The chain joins TRBV6-1 to TRBJ2-3; the D call may be TRBD1 or TRBD2 (5 bases each). Germline assignment: CDR1 MNHNS and CDR2 SASEGT. Trimming removed 0 bases from V and 5 bases from J, with 12 bases in between. CDR3 length equals 15 residues. For the CDR3, the DNA is TGTGCCAGCAGTGAAGCGGGGGTAATTAGAGATACGCAGTATTTT. It translates to CASSEAGVIRDTQYF.

This clonotype rates as large. The DNA of the CDR3 is TGTGCCAGCAGTCCCGACTCGACTGAAGCTTTCTTT. Its protein product is CASSPDSTEAFF. The chain recombines TRBV11-2 with TRBJ1-1; D unclear. The ends were cut back, 6 bases at V and 5 bases at J, with 10 bases in the middle. Germline CDR1 reads SGHAT; CDR2 reads FQNNGV. CDR3 size: 12 residues.

This clonotype was detected ten times or more. V gene TRBV28 combines with J gene TRBJ2-7; the D gene is possibly TRBD2 (5 bases). Germline assignment: CDR1 MDHEN and CDR2 SYDVKM. The V and J ends lost 7 bases and 4 bases respectively, with 14 bases between them. This CDR3 contains 13 residues. In DNA, the CDR3 is TGTGCCAGCATGGTCGGGATTGGGTACGAGCAGTACTTC. Protein: CASMVGIGYEQYF.

Within the sample, this clonotype is medium-sized (0.01 to 0.1%). The rearrangement joins TRBV6-2 or TRBV6-3 to TRBJ1-2, with 7 bases that match TRBD1. V gave up 6 bases and J gave up 7 bases; unmatched junction bases: 11. Germline assignment: CDR1 MNHEY and CDR2 SVGEGT. The CDR3 totals 14 residues. The CDR3 nucleotides read TGTGCCAGCAGGGCGGAAACAGGGGTGATTGGCTACACCTTC. Translation gives CASRAETGVIGYTF.

The gene calls are TRBV7-8 and TRBJ2-2; no firm D call. The V and J ends lost 4 bases and 7 bases respectively, with 4 bases between them. The length of the CDR3 is 11 residues. Germline V CDR1 and CDR2: SGHVS, FQNEAQ. In DNA, the CDR3 is TGTGCCAGCAGCTATGACGGGGAGCTGTTTTTT. Its translation is CASSYDGELFF.